Listed below are T cell receptor beta chains from one sample, sequenced in a study of OX40 agonist ivuxolimab in advanced cancers. The data were produced by immunoSEQ multiplex PCR, yet TCRdb's version contains in-frame clones alone and is incomplete. The repertoire holds almost 80,000 clones, with around four fifths as singletons. The sequences come from CD4+ or CD8+ T cells sorted from blood, collected in a trial of the OX40 agonist ivuxolimab. The source is an adult with an advanced solid tumor such as melanoma, head and neck, liver or kidney cancer. CDR3s include the opening cysteine and the closing phenylalanine or tryptophan. D genes are given only for firm matches. Expanded clones are given a class, and other clones once, few, many or no size at all.

j_call v_call d_call clone_size cdr3_aa cdr3_nt
TRBJ1-5 TRBV2 TRBD1 few CASSADRGNQPQHF TGTGCCAGCAGTGCTGACAGGGGCAATCAGCCCCAGCATTTT
TRBJ2-7 TRBV6-5 TRBD2 NA CASRRGGGANEQYF TGTGCCAGTCGGAGGGGCGGGGGGGCCAACGAGCAGTACTTC
TRBJ2-5 TRBV19 NA NA CASSMSLAGYQETQYF TGTGCCAGTAGTATGAGCTTGGCGGGGTACCAAGAGACCCAGTACTTC
TRBJ2-2 TRBV7-9 TRBD2 NA CASSLGTSGKSTGELFF TGTGCCAGCAGCTTAGGGACTAGCGGAAAATCCACCGGGGAGCTGTTTTTT
TRBJ1-2 TRBV28 TRBD1 NA CASRGDRGRYHGYTF TGTGCCAGCAGGGGGGACAGGGGGCGGTATCATGGCTACACCTTC
TRBJ2-5 TRBV5-1 NA NA CASSLAGRLETQYF TGCGCCAGCAGCTTGGCGGGGCGGTTAGAGACCCAGTACTTC
TRBJ2-3 TRBV18 NA NA CASSPPVHDTQYF TGTGCCAGCTCACCACCGGTCCACGATACGCAGTATTTT
TRBJ1-1 TRBV19 NA NA CASSIWRENTEAFF TGTGCCAGTAGTATATGGCGCGAGAACACTGAAGCTTTCTTT
TRBJ2-7 TRBV30 NA NA CAWSASRGRSSYEQYF TGTGCCTGGAGTGCTTCGAGGGGACGAAGCTCCTACGAGCAGTACTTC
TRBJ1-5 TRBV27 TRBD1 NA CASSLLGTGSNQPQHF TGTGCCAGCAGTTTACTCGGGACAGGGAGCAATCAGCCCCAGCATTTT
TRBJ1-5 TRBV6-1 TRBD1 few CASSDGQVSNQPQHF TGTGCCAGCAGTGATGGACAGGTATCGAATCAGCCCCAGCATTTT
TRBJ1-3 TRBV10-3 TRBD1 NA CAIRSRDSSGNTIYF TGTGCCATCCGTAGCCGGGACAGCTCTGGAAACACCATATATTTT
TRBJ2-3 TRBV7-9 NA NA CASSWTTSTDTQYF TGTGCCAGCAGCTGGACTACGAGCACAGATACGCAGTATTTT